This passage covers 11 T cell receptor beta chains from one sample sequenced in a study of long-term antiretroviral therapy in people with HIV. Survey-level resolution applied to immunoSEQ assay v3.0. Generated by immunoSEQ multiplex PCR, the TCRdb table keeps only in-frame clones and is missing some. The data contain some 34,000 clones, around 96% of them singletons. The specimen was unsorted PBMCs, collected around 6.6 years after starting antiretroviral therapy. Source of these receptors: a man in his thirties or forties with HIV.

V and J are TRBV5-1 and TRBJ1-2, with D maybe TRBD1 (6 bases). V lost 0 bases to trimming and J lost 3 bases, with 9 bases between them. The CDR3 spans 14 residues. CDR1 and CDR2 (germline): SGHRS, YFSETQ. As DNA, the CDR3 is TGCGCCAGCAGCTTGGCCCCAGGGGACTATGGCTACACCTTC. Amino acid sequence: CASSLAPGDYGYTF. Combining the CDR3 with reference TRBV5-1 and TRBJ1-2 gives the whole variable domain KAGVTQTPRYLIKTRGQQVTLSCSPISGHRSVSWYQQTPGQGLQFLFEYFSETQRNKGNFPGRFSGRQFSNSRSEMNVSTLELGDSALYLCASSLAPGDYGYTFGSGTRLTVV.

The gene calls are TRBV9 and TRBJ1-1; a possible D gene is TRBD1 (6 bases). Deletions cut 0 bases from V and 3 bases from J, with 15 bases between. The V gene's germline CDR1 is SGDLS and CDR2 YYNGEE. The CDR3 sequence is 16 residues long. CDR3 amino acids: CASSVGGGAGDTEAFF. The CDR3 nucleotides read TGTGCCAGCAGCGTAGGGGGGGGCGCCGGGGACACTGAAGCTTTCTTT.

V is TRBV7-2 and J is TRBJ2-7; 10 bases are a match to TRBD2. In germline, CDR1 is SGHTA, CDR2 FQGNSA. Trimming took 7 bases from V and 1 from J; bases not matched to a gene: 7. There are 15 residues in the CDR3. CDR3 residues: CASTLTSGSSYEQYF. For the CDR3, the DNA is TGTGCCAGCACTTTGACTAGCGGGTCATCCTACGAGCAGTACTTC.

This chain's CDR3 is CASSYLAGAYEQYF. The DNA for the CDR3 is TGTGCCAGCAGCTACCTAGCGGGGGCCTACGAGCAGTACTTC. V and J are TRBV7-8 and TRBJ2-7, with TRBD2 identical over 10 bases. The V and J ends lost 4 bases and 2 bases, in that order; junction bases with no gene match: 2. The CDR3 covers 14 residues. From germline, CDR1 is SGHVS and CDR2 FQNEAQ.

This chain links TRBV25-1 with TRBJ2-3, with TRBD2 as a possible D gene (6 bases). CDR3 length: 15 residues. CDR1 and CDR2 (germline): MGHDK, SYGVNS. V lost 4 bases and J lost 2, with 13 bases in between. For the CDR3, the DNA is TGTGCCAGCAGTGCCTCCCGGGGACTCACAGATACGCAGTATTTT. It specifies CASSASRGLTDTQYF.

The V gene is TRBV19, the J gene TRBJ1-4, with D possibly being TRBD1 (5 bases). Germline loops: CDR1 LNHDA, CDR2 SQIVND (reference sequence). This CDR3 is 15 amino acids long. V lost 5 bases and J 0 bases, leaving 10 bases between the germline ends. DNA for the CDR3: TGTGCCAGTAGTGACAGACCAGCAACTAATGAAAAACTGTTTTTT. It specifies CASSDRPATNEKLFF.

Remarks on this clone: Distinct nucleotide sequences in the sample also encode this CDR3. The J gene is TRBJ2-7, the V gene TRBV9; 7 positions match TRBD2. Germline CDR1 is SGDLS and CDR2 is YYNGEE. The length of the CDR3 is 14 residues. V trimming: 3 bases; J trimming: 1 base; junction bases outside the gene matches: 4. This chain's CDR3 is CASSAGTTSYEQYF. The CDR3 DNA reads as TGTGCCAGCAGCGCCGGGACTACTTCCTACGAGCAGTACTTC.

The V and J genes are TRBV7-2 and TRBJ2-7, with 9 bases fitting TRBD2. Trimming removed 5 bases from V and 4 bases from J; junction bases left unmatched: 3. The CDR3 consists of 13 residues. Germline V gene data show CDR1 as SGHTA and CDR2 as FQGNSA. Here the CDR3 DNA reads TGTGCCAGCAGCAGGACTAGCGATTACGAGCAGTACTTC. This gives the protein CASSRTSDYEQYF.

V gene TRBV9 combines with J gene TRBJ2-1; 8 positions match TRBD2. Looked up from germline, CDR1 is SGDLS and CDR2 is YYNGEE. The CDR3 is 15 amino acids. V was clipped by 2 bases and J by 5 bases; unmatched bases: 6. Here the CDR3 DNA reads TGTGCCAGCAGCGTGGGACTAGTTTTCGACAATGAGCAGTTCTTC. Protein sequence: CASSVGLVFDNEQFF.

The J gene is TRBJ1-1, the V gene TRBV7-7; no clear D gene. The CDR3 extends over 11 amino acids. Germline lookup yields CDR1 SSHAT and CDR2 FNYEAQ (reference sequence). CDR3 coding DNA: TGTGCTAGATTTCATTACACTGAAGCTTTCTTT. Residues: CARFHYTEAFF.

The V and J genes are TRBV18 and TRBJ1-1; TRBD1 aligns across 7 bases. The CDR3 is made up of 17 amino acids. Trimming at V came to 4 bases and at J to 0 bases, leaving 11 bases not matched to a gene. Germline loops: CDR1 KGHSH, CDR2 LQKENI. The CDR3 DNA sequence: TGTGCCAGCTCACTAATCTACAGGGGACAATTGAACACTGAAGCTTTCTTT. Encoded protein: CASSLIYRGQLNTEAFF.